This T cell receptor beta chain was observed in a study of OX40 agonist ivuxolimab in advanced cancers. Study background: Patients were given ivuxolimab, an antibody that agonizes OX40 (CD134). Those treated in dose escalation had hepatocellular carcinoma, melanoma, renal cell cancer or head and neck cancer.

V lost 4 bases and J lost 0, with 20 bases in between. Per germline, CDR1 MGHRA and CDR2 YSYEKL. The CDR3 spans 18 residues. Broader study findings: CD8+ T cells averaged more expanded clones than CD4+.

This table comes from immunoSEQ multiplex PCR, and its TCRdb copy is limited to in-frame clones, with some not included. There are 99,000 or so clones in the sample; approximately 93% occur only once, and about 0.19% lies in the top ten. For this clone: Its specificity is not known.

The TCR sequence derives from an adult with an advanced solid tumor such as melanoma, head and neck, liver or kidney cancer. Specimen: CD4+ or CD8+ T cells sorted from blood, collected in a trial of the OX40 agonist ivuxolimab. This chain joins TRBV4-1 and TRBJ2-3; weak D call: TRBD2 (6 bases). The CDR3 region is CASSLQASSDTSTDTQYF. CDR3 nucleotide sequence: TGCGCCAGCAGCCTCCAAGCCTCTAGCGACACTAGCACAGATACGCAGTATTTT.